This entry features one TCR beta chain sequence. This sample was included in a study of Graves' ophthalmopathy and Graves' hyperthyroidism. RNA transcripts were the template, and TCR beta CDR3 regions were amplified from them. A first-round RT-PCR used HTBI primers, followed by a second-round multiplex PCR. MiXCR, run by TCRdb on the multiplex PCR reads, gives a single entry per CDR3 protein. The table records 660,000 or so distinct CDR3 sequences, over 40% of them present only once. The CDR3 consists of 11 residues. Germline V gene lookup returns CDR1 ENHRY and CDR2 SYGVKD. V gave up 3 bases and J gave up 10 bases, with 9 bases separating them.

The V and J genes are TRBV10-3 and TRBJ1-1, with no clear D. Specimen: peripheral blood. This sequence was found in an adult man with Graves' ophthalmopathy. The CDR3 spells CAISDRAGAFF. The CDR3 region has the DNA TGTGCCATCAGTGACCGAGCGGGAGCTTTCTTT.